One and the same sample provided the 15 T cell receptor beta chains below, sequenced in a study of blood T cells in healthy people across ages. Primers used in a second PCR of roughly 6 to 12 cycles were a sample-barcoded 5' primer and a J-beta primer mix. A single record per CDR3 protein comes from TCRdb applying MiXCR to the 5' RACE reads. The repertoire includes about 1,400,000 distinct CDR3 sequences, 42% of them detected once, and under 8% sits in the top ten. The sample taken for sequencing was blood. These receptors were collected from a woman aged 18-29 years in good health.

This chain uses TRBV6-1 with TRBJ2-3; 10 positions agree with TRBD2. This CDR3 has 17 amino acids. The V and J ends lost 8 bases and 3 bases, in that order; junction bases with no gene match: 14. In germline, CDR1 is MNHNS, CDR2 SASEGT. The CDR3 sequence is CASGPLLAGAGTDTQYF. In DNA, the CDR3 is TGTGCCAGCGGACCACTTCTAGCGGGAGCGGGTACAGATACGCAGTATTTT.

The sample holds many counts of this clonotype. The CDR3 spells CATEGGLAGGNEQFF. In nucleotides, the CDR3 is TGTGCCACCGAAGGGGGACTAGCGGGAGGAAATGAGCAGTTCTTC. The chain links TRBV10-3 to TRBJ2-1; 15 bases are shared with TRBD2. With 10 bases clipped from V and 7 bases from J, the junction kept 8 bases outside the gene matches. This CDR3 contains 15 residues. Germline lookup yields CDR1 ENHRY and CDR2 SYGVKD.

The chain employs TRBV2 and TRBJ2-3; D uncertain. The CDR3 sequence is 13 residues long. Germline V gene sequence: CDR1 SNHLY, CDR2 FYNNEI. V was trimmed by 6 bases and J by 3 bases, leaving 10 bases between them. The CDR3 nucleotides are TGTGCCAGCAGGACCCTAGGGACAGATACGCAGTATTTT. Protein: CASRTLGTDTQYF. The whole variable domain, filled in from reference TRBV2 and TRBJ2-3, reads EPEVTQTPSHQVTQMGQEVILRCVPISNHLYFYWYRQILGQKVEFLVSFYNNEISEKSEIFDDQFSVERPDGSNFTLKIRSTKLEDSAMYFCASRTLGTDTQYFGPGTRLTVL.

This clonotype was picked up a small number of times. The chain uses TRBV21-1 and TRBJ1-4; the table's TRBD1 call for D was not verified on the DNA. TRBV21-1 is reported as a pseudogene. The CDR3 contains 15 residues. The CDR3 sequence is CASSSPGRQNEKLFF. DNA for the CDR3: TGTGCCAGCAGCAGTCCGGGACGCCAGAATGAAAAACTGTTTTTT.

The CDR3 sequence is CASSLTQGPLNQPQHF. DNA for the CDR3: TGTGCCAGCAGTTTAACACAGGGACCCCTCAATCAGCCCCAGCATTTT. The V call is TRBV28, the J call TRBJ1-5; a possible D gene is TRBD1 (6 bases). V gave up 2 bases and J gave up 3 bases, with 14 bases separating them. CDR3 size: 16 residues. From germline, CDR1 is MDHEN and CDR2 SYDVKM.

J is TRBJ2-7 and V is TRBV20-1; D unclear. This CDR3 contains 14 residues. Between the trimmed V and J ends, which lost 3 bases and 2 bases, there was a span of 14 bases. Germline loops: CDR1 DFQATT, CDR2 SNEGSKA (reference sequence). The DNA for the CDR3 is TGCAGTGCTAGTCTCGGCCAGGCAGCCTACGAGCAGTACTTC. Translation: CSASLGQAAYEQYF.

This chain joins TRBV6-1 and TRBJ2-7, with 8 bases aligning to TRBD1. The V segment lost 0 bases and the J segment 2 bases; nucleotides outside the gene matches: 6. The CDR3 contains 16 residues. Germline values: CDR1 MNHNS, CDR2 SASEGT. The CDR3 DNA sequence: TGTGCCAGCAGTGAAGCCGTCAGGGGGCTCACCTACGAGCAGTACTTC. Its translation: CASSEAVRGLTYEQYF.

This clonotype has a count of ten or more. The J gene is TRBJ2-7, the V gene TRBV6-2 or TRBV6-3, with D unresolved. Germline values: CDR1 MNHEY, CDR2 SVGEGT. The CDR3 totals 14 residues. Here the CDR3 DNA reads TGTGCTGTCATGGAACGTACCACACCCTACGAGCAGTACTTC. It codes for CAVMERTTPYEQYF.

This clonotype has only a few counts. The rearrangement uses TRBV12-3 or TRBV12-4 and TRBJ1-1; 8 nucleotides align to TRBD1. Unmatched junction bases numbered 3, after V lost 3 bases and J lost 0 bases. The CDR3 runs to 15 residues. CDR3 region: CASSFRTGMNTEAFF. CDR3 nucleotides: TGTGCCAGCAGTTTTCGGACAGGGATGAACACTGAAGCTTTCTTT.

The CDR3 spells CSVESGPSYNEQFF. The CDR3 nucleotides read TGCAGCGTTGAGTCAGGGCCCTCCTACAATGAGCAGTTCTTC. The V gene is TRBV29-1, the J gene TRBJ2-1; D is possibly TRBD1 (5 bases). V was trimmed by 3 bases and J by 0 bases, leaving 9 bases between them. This CDR3 comprises 14 residues. The germline gives CDR1 SQVTM, CDR2 ANQGSEA.

V gene TRBV30 combines with J gene TRBJ2-7, with TRBD1 identical over 9 bases. The ends lost 5 bases at V and 2 bases at J; junction bases unmatched: 7. The CDR3 runs to 14 residues. Per germline, CDR1 GTSNPN and CDR2 SVGIG (reference sequence). In DNA, the CDR3 is TGTGCCTGGGACCGGGACAGGGTTGCCTACGAGCAGTACTTC. Translating it yields CAWDRDRVAYEQYF.

This clonotype was counted between two and nine times. The CDR3 sequence is CASSLEEGGYTF. CDR3 DNA: TGTGCCAGCAGCCTCGAGGAGGGGGGCTACACCTTC. J is TRBJ1-2 and V is TRBV28, with a possible D match to TRBD1 (5 bases). Looked up from germline, CDR1 is MDHEN and CDR2 is SYDVKM. The CDR3 length is 12 residues. V dropped 6 bases and J dropped 8 bases, with 13 bases sitting between them.

The rearrangement joins TRBV12-3 or TRBV12-4 to TRBJ2-1; the match to TRBD2 covers 10 bases. The end of the DNA fits TRBJ2-7 better, so the J call may be wrong. The CDR3 loop spans 16 amino acids. For the CDR3, the DNA is TGTGCCAGCAGTACGGCTAGCGGGAGCTCCTACAATGAGCAGTACTTC. It is translated as CASSTASGSSYNEQYF.

The J gene is TRBJ1-2, the V gene TRBV12-5; D might be TRBD1 (5 bases). The CDR3 loop spans 15 amino acids. V gave up 3 bases and J gave up 4 bases, with 15 bases separating them. Germline-derived CDR1 and CDR2 are LGHNT and FRNRAP. CDR3 nucleotide sequence: TGTGCTAGTGGTTTTGCAGACAGCCGATTCTATGGCTACACCTTC. This codes for CASGFADSRFYGYTF. The full variable domain, in which reference TRBV12-5 and TRBJ1-2 provide the parts outside the CDR3, is DARVTQTPRHKVTEMGQEVTMRCQPILGHNTVFWYRQTMMQGLELLAYFRNRAPLDDSGMPKDRFSAEMPDATLATLKIQPSEPRDSAVYFCASGFADSRFYGYTFGSGTRLTVV.

The chain uses TRBV5-8 and TRBJ2-5, with a weak D call TRBD2 (5 bases). The DNA end is a closer match to TRBJ2-7, so the J assignment may be wrong. Germline V lookup: CDR1 SGHTS, CDR2 YDEGEE. CDR3 size: 12 residues. CDR3 coding DNA: TGTGCCAGCAGCTTGTATCTAGCCGAGCAGTACTTC. This gives the protein CASSLYLAEQYF.